The sequence of this T cell receptor beta chain was determined in a study of cytomegalovirus exposure and HLA in healthy donors. The overall study: The same platform was used for the roughly 120 validation repertoires and the roughly 700 first-cohort repertoires, a later analysis reported. Overall study findings and caveats: A list of around 150 TCR beta chains associated with cytomegalovirus was given. In vitro data verified a few CMV-associated chains as specific for CMV antigens. Reportedly, cytomegalovirus status was diagnosed with high sensitivity and specificity.

The V segment lost 4 bases and the J segment 0 bases; nucleotides outside the gene matches: 6. Germline lookup yields CDR1 MNHNS and CDR2 SASEGT. The CDR3 is 16 residues long. Method: immunoSEQ multiplex PCR; TCRdb's copy keeps in-frame clones and lacks some. The profile shows 43,000 or so clones, 92% of them singletons. Details on this clone: No antigen is known for it.

Sequencing used PBMCs. The rearrangement joins TRBV6-1 to TRBJ2-3, with 8 bases matching TRBD2. This receptor was taken from a man aged 18 to 30 in good health and CMV-seronegative. CDR3 in DNA: TGTGCCAGCAGTGCCACTAGCGGAGGAAGCACAGATACGCAGTATTTT. It yields the protein CASSATSGGSTDTQYF.